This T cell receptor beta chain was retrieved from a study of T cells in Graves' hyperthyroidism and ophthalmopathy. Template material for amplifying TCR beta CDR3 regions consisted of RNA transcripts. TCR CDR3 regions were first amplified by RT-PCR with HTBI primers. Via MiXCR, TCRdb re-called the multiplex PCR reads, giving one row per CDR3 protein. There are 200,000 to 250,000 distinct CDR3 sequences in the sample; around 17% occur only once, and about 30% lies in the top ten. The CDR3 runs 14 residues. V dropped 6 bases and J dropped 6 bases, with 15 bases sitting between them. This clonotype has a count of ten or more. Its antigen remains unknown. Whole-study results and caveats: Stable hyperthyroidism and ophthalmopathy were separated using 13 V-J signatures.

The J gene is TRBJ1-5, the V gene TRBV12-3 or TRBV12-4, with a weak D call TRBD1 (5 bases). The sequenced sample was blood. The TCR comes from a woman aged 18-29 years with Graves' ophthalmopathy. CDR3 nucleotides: TGTGCCAGCAGCCGGGGGGGGGAACGTCAGCCCCAGCATTTT. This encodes CASSRGGERQPQHF.